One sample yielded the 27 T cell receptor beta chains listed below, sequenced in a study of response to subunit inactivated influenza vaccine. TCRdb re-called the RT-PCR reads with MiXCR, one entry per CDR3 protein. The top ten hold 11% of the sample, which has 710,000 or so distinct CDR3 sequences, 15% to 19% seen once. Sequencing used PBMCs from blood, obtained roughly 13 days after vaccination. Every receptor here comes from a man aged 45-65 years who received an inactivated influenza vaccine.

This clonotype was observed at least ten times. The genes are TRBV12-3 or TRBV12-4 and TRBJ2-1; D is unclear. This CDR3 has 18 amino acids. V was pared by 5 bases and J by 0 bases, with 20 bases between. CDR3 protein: CASSHPRDTESSYNEQFF. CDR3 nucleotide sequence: TGTGCCAGCAGTCATCCCCGAGATACGGAAAGCTCCTACAATGAGCAGTTCTTC.

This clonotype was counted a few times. The CDR3 reads CATTHIAGSSYNEQFF. The CDR3 DNA sequence: TGTGCCACCACGCATATAGCGGGTAGCTCCTACAATGAGCAGTTCTTC. This sequence joins TRBV19 and TRBJ2-1; TRBD2 agrees at 7 bases. This CDR3 spans 16 amino acids. The germline gives CDR1 LNHDA, CDR2 SQIVND (reference sequence). J gave up 0 bases and V 10 bases, and 12 bases lay outside the gene matches.

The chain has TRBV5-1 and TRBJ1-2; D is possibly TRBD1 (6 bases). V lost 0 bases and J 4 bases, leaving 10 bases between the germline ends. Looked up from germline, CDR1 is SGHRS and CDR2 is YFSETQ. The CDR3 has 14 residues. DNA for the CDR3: TGCGCCAGCAGCTTGGACGGACAGATCTATGGCTACACCTTC. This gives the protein CASSLDGQIYGYTF.

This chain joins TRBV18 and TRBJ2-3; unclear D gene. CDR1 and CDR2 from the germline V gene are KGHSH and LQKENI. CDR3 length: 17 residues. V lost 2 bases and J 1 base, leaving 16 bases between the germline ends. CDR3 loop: CASSPGFQNWGTDTQYF. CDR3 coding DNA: TGTGCCAGCTCACCAGGCTTCCAGAATTGGGGCACAGATACGCAGTATTTT.

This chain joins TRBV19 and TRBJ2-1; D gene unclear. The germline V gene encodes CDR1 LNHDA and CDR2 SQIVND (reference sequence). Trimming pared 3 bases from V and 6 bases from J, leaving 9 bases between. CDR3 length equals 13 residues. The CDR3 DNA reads TGTGCCAGTAGTATTAATAGCTTCAATGAGCAGTTCTTC. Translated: CASSINSFNEQFF.

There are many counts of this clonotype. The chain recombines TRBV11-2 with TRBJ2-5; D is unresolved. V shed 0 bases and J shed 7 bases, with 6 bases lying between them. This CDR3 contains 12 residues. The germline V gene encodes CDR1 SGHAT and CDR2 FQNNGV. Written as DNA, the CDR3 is TGTGCCAGCAGCTTAGAGTTGGGGACCCAGTACTTC. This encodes CASSLELGTQYF.

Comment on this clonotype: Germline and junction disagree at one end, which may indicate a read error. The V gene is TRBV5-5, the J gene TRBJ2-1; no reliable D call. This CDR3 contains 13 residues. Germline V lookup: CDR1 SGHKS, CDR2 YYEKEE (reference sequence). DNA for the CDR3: TGTGCCAGCAGTCCTATGCCCTACGATGAGCAGTTCTTC. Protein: CASSPMPYDEQFF.

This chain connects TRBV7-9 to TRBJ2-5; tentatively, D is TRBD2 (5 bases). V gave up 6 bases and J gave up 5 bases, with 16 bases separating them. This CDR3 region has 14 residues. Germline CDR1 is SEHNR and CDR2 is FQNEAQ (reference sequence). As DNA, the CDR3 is TGTGCCAGCAGTCCCGCGGGCAATCGGGAGACCCAGTACTTC. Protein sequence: CASSPAGNRETQYF.

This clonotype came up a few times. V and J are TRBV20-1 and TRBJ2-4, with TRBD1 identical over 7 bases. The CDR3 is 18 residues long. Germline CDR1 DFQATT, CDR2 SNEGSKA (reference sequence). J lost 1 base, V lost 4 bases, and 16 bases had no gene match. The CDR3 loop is CSANGQEVVLLAKNIQYF. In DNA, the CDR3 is TGCAGTGCTAACGGACAGGAGGTAGTTCTCTTGGCCAAAAACATTCAGTACTTC.

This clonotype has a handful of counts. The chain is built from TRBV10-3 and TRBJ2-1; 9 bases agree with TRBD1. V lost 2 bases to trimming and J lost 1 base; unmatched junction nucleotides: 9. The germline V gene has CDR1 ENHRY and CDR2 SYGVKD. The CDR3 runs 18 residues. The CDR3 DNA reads TGTGCCATCAGTGAGAGGCTACCGGGACAGGGATCCTACAATGAGCAGTTCTTC. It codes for CAISERLPGQGSYNEQFF.

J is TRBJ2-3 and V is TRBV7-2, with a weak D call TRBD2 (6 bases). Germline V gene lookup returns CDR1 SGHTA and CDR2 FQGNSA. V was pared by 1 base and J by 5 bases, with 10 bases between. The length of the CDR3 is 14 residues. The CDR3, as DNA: TGTGCCAGCAGCTTAGTTCCGGGGGTAGATACGCAGTATTTT. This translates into CASSLVPGVDTQYF. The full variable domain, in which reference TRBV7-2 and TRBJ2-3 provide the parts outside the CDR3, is GAGVSQSPSNKVTEKGKDVELRCDPISGHTALYWYRQSLGQGLEFLIYFQGNSAPDKSGLPSDRFSAERTGGSVSTLTIQRTQQEDSAVYLCASSLVPGVDTQYFGPGTRLTVL.

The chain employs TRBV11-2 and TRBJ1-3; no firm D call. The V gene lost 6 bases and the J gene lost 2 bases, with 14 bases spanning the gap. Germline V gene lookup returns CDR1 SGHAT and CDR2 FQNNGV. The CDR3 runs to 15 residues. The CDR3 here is CASSRSVATGNTIYF. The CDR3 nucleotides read TGTGCCAGCAGTCGAAGTGTCGCCACTGGAAACACCATATATTTT.

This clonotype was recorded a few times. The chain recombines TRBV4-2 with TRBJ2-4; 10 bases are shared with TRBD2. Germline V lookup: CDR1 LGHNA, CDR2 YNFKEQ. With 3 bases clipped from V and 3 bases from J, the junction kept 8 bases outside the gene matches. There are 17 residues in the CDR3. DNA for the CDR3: TGTGCCAGCAGCCAGAGCGGGGGGGAGGCCAACAAAAACATTCAGTACTTC. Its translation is CASSQSGGEANKNIQYF.

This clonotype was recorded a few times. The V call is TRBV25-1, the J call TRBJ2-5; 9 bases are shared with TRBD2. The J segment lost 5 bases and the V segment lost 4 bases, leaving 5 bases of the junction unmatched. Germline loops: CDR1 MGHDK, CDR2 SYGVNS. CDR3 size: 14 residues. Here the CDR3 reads CASSGGSGGETQYF. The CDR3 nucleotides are TGTGCCAGCAGTGGAGGTAGCGGGGGCGAGACCCAGTACTTC. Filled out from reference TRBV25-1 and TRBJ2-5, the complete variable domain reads EADIYQTPRYLVIGTGKKITLECSQTMGHDKMYWYQQDPGMELHLIHYSYGVNSTEKGDLSSESTVSRIRTEHFPLTLESARPSHTSQYLCASSGGSGGETQYFGPGTRLLVL.

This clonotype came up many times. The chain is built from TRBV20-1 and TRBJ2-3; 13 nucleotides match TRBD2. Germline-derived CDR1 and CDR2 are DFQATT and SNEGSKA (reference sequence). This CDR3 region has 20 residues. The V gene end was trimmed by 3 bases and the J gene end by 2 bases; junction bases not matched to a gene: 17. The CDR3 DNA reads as TGCAGTGCTAGGGCTACTGGACTAGCGGGAGTCCCCTCTACCACAGATACGCAGTATTTT. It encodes CSARATGLAGVPSTTDTQYF.

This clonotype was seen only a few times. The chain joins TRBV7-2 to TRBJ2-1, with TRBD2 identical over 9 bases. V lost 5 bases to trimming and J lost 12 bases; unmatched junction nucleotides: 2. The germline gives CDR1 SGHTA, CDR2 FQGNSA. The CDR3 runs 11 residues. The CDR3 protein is CASSPTSGQFF. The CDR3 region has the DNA TGTGCCAGCAGCCCGACTAGCGGGCAGTTCTTC.

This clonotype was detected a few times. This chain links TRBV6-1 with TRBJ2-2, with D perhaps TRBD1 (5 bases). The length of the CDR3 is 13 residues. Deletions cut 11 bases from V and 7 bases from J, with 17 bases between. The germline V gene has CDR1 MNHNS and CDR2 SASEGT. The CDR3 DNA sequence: TGTGCCGGCGCTAGGGGAATTGGCGGGGAGCTGTTTTTT. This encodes CAGARGIGGELFF.

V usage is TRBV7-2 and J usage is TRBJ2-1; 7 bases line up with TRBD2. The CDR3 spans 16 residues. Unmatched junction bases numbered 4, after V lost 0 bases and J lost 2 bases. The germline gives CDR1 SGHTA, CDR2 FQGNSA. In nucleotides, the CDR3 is TGTGCCAGCAGCTTAGCTATTGGACTAGCCTACAATGAGCAGTTCTTC. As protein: CASSLAIGLAYNEQFF.

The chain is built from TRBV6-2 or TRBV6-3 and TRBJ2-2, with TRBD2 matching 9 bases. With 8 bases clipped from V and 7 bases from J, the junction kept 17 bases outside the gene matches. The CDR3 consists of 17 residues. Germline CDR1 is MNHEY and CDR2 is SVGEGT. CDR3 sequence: CASLKALAGPLDGELFF. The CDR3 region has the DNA TGTGCCAGCCTCAAGGCACTAGCGGGCCCCCTGGACGGGGAGCTGTTTTTT.

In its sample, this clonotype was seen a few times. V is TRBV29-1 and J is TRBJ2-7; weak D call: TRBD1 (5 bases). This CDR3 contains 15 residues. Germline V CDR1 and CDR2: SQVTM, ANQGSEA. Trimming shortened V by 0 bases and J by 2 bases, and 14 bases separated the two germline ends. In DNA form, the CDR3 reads TGCAGCGTTGAAGATCCCGCCGACAGCACCTACGAGCAGTACTTC. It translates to CSVEDPADSTYEQYF.

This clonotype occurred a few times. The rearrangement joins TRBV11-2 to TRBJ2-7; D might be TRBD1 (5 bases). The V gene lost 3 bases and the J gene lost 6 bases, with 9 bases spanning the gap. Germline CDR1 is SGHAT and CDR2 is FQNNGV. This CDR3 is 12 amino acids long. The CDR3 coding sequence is TGTGCCAGCAGCTTCCAGGGTCCCGAGCAGTACTTC. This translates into CASSFQGPEQYF.

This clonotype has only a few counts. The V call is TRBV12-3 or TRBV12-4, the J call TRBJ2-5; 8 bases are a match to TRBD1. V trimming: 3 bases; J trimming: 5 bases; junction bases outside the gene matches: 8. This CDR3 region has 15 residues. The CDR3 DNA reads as TGTGCCAGCAGTTTTGCGTCAGGGGGCAAGGAGACCCAGTACTTC. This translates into CASSFASGGKETQYF.

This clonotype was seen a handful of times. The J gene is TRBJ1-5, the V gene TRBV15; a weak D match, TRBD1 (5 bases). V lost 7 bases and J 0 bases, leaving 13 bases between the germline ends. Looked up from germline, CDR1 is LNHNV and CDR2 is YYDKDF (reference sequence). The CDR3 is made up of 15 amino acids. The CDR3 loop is CATNPGRYSNQPQHF. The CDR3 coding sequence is TGTGCCACCAACCCGGGACGGTATAGCAATCAGCCCCAGCATTTT.

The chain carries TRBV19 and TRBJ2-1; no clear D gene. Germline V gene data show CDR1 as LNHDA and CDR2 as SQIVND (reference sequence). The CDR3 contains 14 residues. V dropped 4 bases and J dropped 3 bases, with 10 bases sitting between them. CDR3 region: CASSNAIIYNEQFF. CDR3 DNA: TGTGCCAGTAGTAACGCGATCATCTACAATGAGCAGTTCTTC.

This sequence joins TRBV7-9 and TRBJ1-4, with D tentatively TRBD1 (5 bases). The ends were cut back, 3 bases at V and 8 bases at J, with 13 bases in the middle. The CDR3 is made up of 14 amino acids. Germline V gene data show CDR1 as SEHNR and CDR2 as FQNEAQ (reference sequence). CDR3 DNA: TGTGCCAGCAGCTTGGGACGTTCTGGCGAAAAACTGTTTTTT. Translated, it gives CASSLGRSGEKLFF. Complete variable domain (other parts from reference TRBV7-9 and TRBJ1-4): DTGVSQNPRHKITKRGQNVTFRCDPISEHNRLYWYRQTLGQGPEFLTYFQNEAQLEKSRLLSDRFSAERPKGSFSTLEIQRTEQGDSAMYLCASSLGRSGEKLFFGSGTQLSVL.

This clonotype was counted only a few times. The CDR3 bases are TGTGCCAGCAGGTGGGGCTACACTGAAGCTTTCTTT. Residues: CASRWGYTEAFF. The gene calls are TRBV12-3 or TRBV12-4 and TRBJ1-1, with D perhaps TRBD1 (5 bases). Trimming cost V 6 bases and J 3 bases, with 8 bases left between them. The CDR3 has 12 amino acids.

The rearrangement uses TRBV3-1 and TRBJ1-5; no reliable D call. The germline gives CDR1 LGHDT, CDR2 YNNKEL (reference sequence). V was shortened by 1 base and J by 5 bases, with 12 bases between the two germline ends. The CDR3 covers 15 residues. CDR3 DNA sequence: TGTGCCAGCAGCCAAGGGGGAACAGAGTATCAGCCCCAGCATTTT. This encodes CASSQGGTEYQPQHF.